This section outlines one T cell receptor (beta chain) sequence together with its context. Its antigen remains unknown. Trimming removed 1 base from V and 5 bases from J, with 14 bases in between. Germline V CDR1 and CDR2: SGHTA, FQGNSA. This CDR3 contains 15 residues. This sample was included in a study of T cell clones after liver transplantation. The overall study: Third-party-reactive TCRbeta sequences from pre-transplant mixed lymphocyte reactions served as antigen-independent comparators.

Study-wide results and limits: Low donor cell numbers restricted donor-reactive repertoire measurement in two subjects. Rather than being deleted, graft donor-reactive T cells may have moved into the graft.

This table comes from immunoSEQ multiplex PCR, and its TCRdb copy is limited to in-frame clones, with some not included. Counted here are fewer than 85,000 clones, around 78% occurring once; the ten biggest clones make up 2.8%. This chain uses TRBV7-2 with TRBJ1-1; possible D gene TRBD1, 6 bases. The material sequenced was CD4+ T cells from blood, taken at the 22-month timepoint. The TCR originated in a human patient who received a liver transplant. Some of these T cells may belong to the graft donor. For the CDR3, the DNA is TGTGCCAGCAGCTTAGGCGGGGGCGCGGTGACTGAAGCTTTCTTT. Its translation: CASSLGGGAVTEAFF.